The 16 T cell receptor beta chains in this list originate from one sample, sequenced in a study of control samples from healthy donors and cancer patients. Data came from immunoSEQ multiplex PCR; TCRdb stores just in-frame clones and leaves some out. The sample has 150,000 or so clones, roughly 92% seen once; the top ten hold less than 0.75%. Sequences were obtained from blood. The receptors stem from a woman aged 25 to 39 in good health.

The chain uses TRBV24-1 and TRBJ1-2; no firm D call. Germline V gene data show CDR1 as KGHDR and CDR2 as SFDVKD. The germline V and J ends were trimmed by 7 bases and 8 bases, with 13 bases remaining between them. This CDR3 is 12 amino acids long. The CDR3 bases are TGTGCCACCAGCGATGACATCAACGGCTACACCTTC. Translated, it gives CATSDDINGYTF.

The CDR3 loop is CASSPTSGRASGELFF. The DNA for the CDR3 is TGTGCCAGCAGCCCGACTAGCGGGAGGGCATCAGGGGAGCTGTTTTTT. The chain carries TRBV7-9 and TRBJ2-2; 14 nucleotides match TRBD2. J gave up 8 bases and V 5 bases, and 7 bases lay outside the gene matches. CDR1 is SEHNR and CDR2 is FQNEAQ in the germline V gene (reference sequence). The CDR3 contains 16 residues.

The CDR3 DNA is TGTGCCTCAAAGGGGGGAGTCATCGTACTCGATGATTCACCCCTCCACTTT. The encoded protein is CASKGGVIVLDDSPLHF. V and J are TRBV28 and TRBJ1-6; D might be TRBD1 (6 bases). The CDR3 has 17 amino acids. With 11 bases removed from V and 8 bases from J, the gap between germline ends came to 28 bases. Germline CDR1 and CDR2: MDHEN and SYDVKM. Drawing the rest from reference TRBV28 and TRBJ1-6, the complete variable domain is DVKVTQSSRYLVKRTGEKVFLECVQDMDHENMFWYRQDPGLGLRLIYFSYDVKMKEKGDIPEGYSVSREKKERFSLILESASTNQTSMYLCASKGGVIVLDDSPLHFGNGTRLTVT.

The CDR3 protein is CAGGTTGRLNTEAFF. CDR3 sequence (DNA): TGTGCCGGAGGGACGACAGGGAGATTAAACACTGAAGCTTTCTTT. The chain uses TRBV28 and TRBJ1-1, with TRBD1 matching 7 bases. Germline CDR1 reads MDHEN; CDR2 reads SYDVKM. CDR3 length: 15 amino acids. V trimming: 11 bases; J trimming: 2 bases; junction bases outside the gene matches: 14.

V gene TRBV14 combines with J gene TRBJ2-7, with 9 bases identical to TRBD2. V lost 4 bases and J lost 3; bases outside the gene matches: 7. The germline gives CDR1 SGHDN, CDR2 FVKESK. The CDR3 contains 15 residues. CDR3 protein: CASSLIAGEGYEQYF. CDR3 in DNA: TGTGCCAGCAGCCTGATAGCGGGAGAAGGCTACGAGCAGTACTTC.

This sequence joins TRBV4-2 and TRBJ1-4; D is ambiguous. The V gene's germline CDR1 is LGHNA and CDR2 YNFKEQ. V lost 1 base and J 13 bases, leaving 16 bases between the germline ends. The CDR3 loop spans 14 amino acids. CDR3 region: CASSQVTGVGGLFF. The CDR3 bases are TGTGCCAGCAGCCAAGTGACCGGGGTTGGCGGACTGTTTTTT.

V usage is TRBV24-1 and J usage is TRBJ2-3, with no clear D. CDR3 length: 15 amino acids. Germline CDR1 and CDR2: KGHDR and SFDVKD. Trimming removed 3 bases at V and 1 base at J, with 10 bases between. This CDR3 reads CATSDRTRGTDTQYF. CDR3 nucleotide sequence: TGTGCCACCAGTGATAGGACCCGCGGCACAGATACGCAGTATTTT.

This sequence joins TRBV7-2 and TRBJ2-3; D perhaps matches TRBD2 (6 bases). This CDR3 spans 15 amino acids. The V and J ends lost 5 bases and 2 bases respectively, with 14 bases between them. CDR1 SGHTA and CDR2 FQGNSA come from the germline V gene. CDR3 DNA sequence: TGTGCCAGCAGCCCCCGGGGGTTCCCCACAGATACGCAGTATTTT. It specifies CASSPRGFPTDTQYF. The full variable domain, completed using reference TRBV7-2 and TRBJ2-3, is GAGVSQSPSNKVTEKGKDVELRCDPISGHTALYWYRQSLGQGLEFLIYFQGNSAPDKSGLPSDRFSAERTGGSVSTLTIQRTQQEDSAVYLCASSPRGFPTDTQYFGPGTRLTVL.

This clone turned up a few times. J is TRBJ1-1 and V is TRBV19, with unresolved D. With 5 bases removed from V and 5 bases from J, the gap between germline ends came to 9 bases. This CDR3 comprises 12 residues. Germline V CDR1 and CDR2: LNHDA, SQIVND (reference sequence). The chain's CDR3 is CASSPVGTEAFF. The CDR3 nucleotides are TGTGCCAGTAGTCCCGTGGGAACTGAAGCTTTCTTT.

V and J are TRBV5-8 and TRBJ2-6; no reliable D call. Trimming shortened V by 0 bases and J by 1 base, and 11 bases separated the two germline ends. Germline V gene sequence: CDR1 SGHTS, CDR2 YDEGEE. This CDR3 region has 17 residues. CDR3 sequence (DNA): TGTGCCAGCAGCTTGGGGGAACCACTTTCTGGGGCCAACGTCCTGACTTTC. This codes for CASSLGEPLSGANVLTF.

The CDR3, as DNA: TGTGCCAGCAGCCAAGTTCAAGGTCGGGGGGCGAGGGCCAAAAACATTCAGTACTTC. This sequence encodes CASSQVQGRGARAKNIQYF. This sequence joins TRBV3-1 (or the pseudogene TRBV3-2) and TRBJ2-4; weak D call: TRBD2 (7 bases). From germline, CDR1 is LGHDT and CDR2 YNNKEL (reference sequence). V lost 1 base, J lost 1 base, and 20 bases lay in between. The CDR3 sequence is 19 residues long.

This chain uses TRBV7-9 with TRBJ2-7; TRBD1 matches 9 bases. Germline lookup yields CDR1 SEHNR and CDR2 FQNEAQ (reference sequence). The J segment lost 5 bases and the V segment lost 5 bases, leaving 10 bases of the junction unmatched. This CDR3 has 15 amino acids. The CDR3 protein is CASSQVGTGIHEQYF. For the CDR3, the DNA is TGTGCCAGCAGCCAGGTTGGGACAGGGATCCACGAGCAGTACTTC. Full variable domain (remainder filled in from reference TRBV7-9 and TRBJ2-7): DTGVSQNPRHKITKRGQNVTFRCDPISEHNRLYWYRQTLGQGPEFLTYFQNEAQLEKSRLLSDRFSAERPKGSFSTLEIQRTEQGDSAMYLCASSQVGTGIHEQYFGPGTRLTVT.

The chain recombines TRBV28 with TRBJ2-5, with D unclear. Trimming left V 2 bases short and J 1 base short, with 5 bases between. The germline V gene has CDR1 MDHEN and CDR2 SYDVKM. This CDR3 comprises 13 residues. The CDR3 loop reads CASSLRAQETQYF. The CDR3 DNA follows: TGTGCCAGCAGTTTAAGGGCCCAAGAGACCCAGTACTTC.

Of note for this clone: Other DNA sequences in the sample encode the same CDR3. This CDR3 is CASITRGGQPQHF. The CDR3 nucleotides read TGTGCCAGCATCACTCGAGGGGGTCAGCCCCAGCATTTT. The chain carries TRBV28 and TRBJ1-5, with D possibly TRBD1 on 6 matching bases. This CDR3 is built from 13 residues. V lost 7 bases, J lost 6 bases, and 13 bases lay in between. The germline gives CDR1 MDHEN, CDR2 SYDVKM.

This chain links TRBV6-4 with TRBJ2-2; TRBD1 is a possible D gene (6 bases). This CDR3 contains 14 residues. V was trimmed by 3 bases and J by 4 bases, leaving 9 bases between them. Germline V gene lookup returns CDR1 MRHNA and CDR2 SNTAGT. Here the CDR3 reads CASSEDSITGELFF. The CDR3 DNA reads TGTGCCAGCAGTGAGGACAGTATCACCGGGGAGCTGTTTTTT.

In regard to this clone: Other DNA sequences in the sample encode the same CDR3. This rearrangement joins TRBV5-1 to TRBJ1-6; the match to TRBD1 covers 9 bases. Germline-derived CDR1 and CDR2 are SGHRS and YFSETQ. The CDR3 totals 15 residues. The V segment lost 0 bases and the J segment 7 bases; nucleotides outside the gene matches: 2. In nucleotides, the CDR3 is TGCGCCAGCAGCTTGGGCGGACAGGGGAATTCACCCCTCCACTTT. This sequence encodes CASSLGGQGNSPLHF.